Sequencing of this T cell receptor beta chain was carried out in a study of naive and memory T cell subsets. Study conclusions and caveats: Over 90% of naive TCR sequences appeared only once, unlike memory subsets. Naive repertoires, especially CD8, held a few larger clonotypes, possibly memory cells re-expressing CD45RA.

An equimolar mix of two oligonucleotides served as the beta constant-region primer for TRBC1 and TRBC2. The ligated cDNA underwent four PCR rounds using SP2 and nested alpha and beta constant-region primers. An oligonucleotide with the SP2 primer and a 12-nucleotide UMI was ligated to the cDNA 3' end. TCRdb called the UMI-ligation and nested PCR reads again in MiXCR, with one record for every CDR3 protein. In the table there are approximately 140,000 distinct CDR3 sequences, roughly a fifth of which are singletons. This clonotype turned up a few times. No antigen is known for it. V was pared by 3 bases and J by 8 bases, with 2 bases of the junction left unmatched. The CDR3 contains 13 residues. Sequential positive selection took CD4 T cells first, then CD8 T cells. Cells stained for CD3, CD4, CD8, CD45RA, CD27 and viability were sorted into four CD45RA/CD27 subsets.

The sequenced material came from naive CD8+ T cells from blood. The rearrangement links TRBV12-3 or TRBV12-4 to TRBJ2-1; 9 nucleotides agree with TRBD2. This receptor was obtained from a human donor in good health. CDR3 amino acids: CASSFVAGDEQFF. The DNA of the CDR3 is TGTGCCAGCAGTTTCGTAGCGGGAGATGAGCAGTTCTTC.